What follows are 14 T cell receptor beta chains derived from one specimen sequenced in a study of OX40 agonist ivuxolimab in advanced cancers. The repertoire was sequenced with immunoSEQ multiplex PCR; TCRdb's copy has only in-frame clones and lacks some. The sample includes tens of thousands of clones, around 89% of them seen just once. Material: CD4+ or CD8+ T cells sorted from blood, obtained in a trial of the OX40 agonist ivuxolimab. Receptors originate from an adult with an advanced solid tumor such as melanoma, head and neck, liver or kidney cancer.

CDR3: CSATASHEQYF. The CDR3 DNA reads as TGCAGTGCCACTGCCAGCCACGAGCAGTACTTC. This chain joins TRBV20-1 and TRBJ2-7; D is unresolved. V was clipped by 6 bases and J by 5 bases, with 11 bases between them. The CDR3 is made up of 11 amino acids. The V gene's germline CDR1 is DFQATT and CDR2 SNEGSKA (reference sequence).

The rearrangement joins TRBV5-1 to TRBJ1-3; no firm D call. The CDR3 spans 15 residues. Per the germline V gene, CDR1 is SGHRS and CDR2 is YFSETQ. The V and J ends lost 4 bases and 2 bases respectively, with 13 bases between them. The CDR3 DNA sequence: TGCGCCAGCAGCCAAGGATTGGTGGCTGGAAACACCATATATTTT. It translates to CASSQGLVAGNTIYF.

The chain couples TRBV28 to TRBJ2-5; D is ambiguous. Deletions cut 6 bases from V and 4 bases from J, with 12 bases between. Germline CDR1 MDHEN, CDR2 SYDVKM. This CDR3 is 13 amino acids long. The CDR3 nucleotides are TGTGCCAGCAGGCCCGACCCCCTAGAGACCCAGTACTTC. It codes for CASRPDPLETQYF. Using reference TRBV28 and TRBJ2-5 for the parts outside the CDR3, the full variable domain is DVKVTQSSRYLVKRTGEKVFLECVQDMDHENMFWYRQDPGLGLRLIYFSYDVKMKEKGDIPEGYSVSREKKERFSLILESASTNQTSMYLCASRPDPLETQYFGPGTRLLVL.

This chain links TRBV5-5 with TRBJ2-7; D might be TRBD2 (6 bases). Germline CDR1 and CDR2: SGHKS and YYEKEE (reference sequence). This CDR3 has 17 residues. Trimming removed 0 bases at V and 5 bases at J, with 21 bases between. This CDR3 reads CASSLASGGALLNEQYF. For the CDR3, the DNA is TGTGCCAGCAGCTTGGCCAGTGGAGGGGCCTTGCTCAACGAGCAGTACTTC.

V gene TRBV25-1 combines with J gene TRBJ1-4, with D possibly being TRBD1 (5 bases). CDR1 MGHDK and CDR2 SYGVNS come from the germline V gene. V lost 8 bases and J 4 bases, leaving 14 bases between the germline ends. CDR3 length: 14 residues. The CDR3 here is CASSSGGHNEKLFF. The CDR3 nucleotides are TGTGCCAGCTCAAGCGGGGGTCATAATGAAAAACTGTTTTTT.

The rearrangement joins TRBV28 to TRBJ2-1; 8 bases match TRBD2. J gave up 0 bases and V 3 bases, and 4 bases lay outside the gene matches. The CDR3 runs to 16 residues. Germline-derived CDR1 and CDR2 are MDHEN and SYDVKM. CDR3 loop: CASSLRLAGSYNEQFF. The CDR3 region has the DNA TGTGCCAGCAGTTTGAGGCTAGCGGGCTCCTACAATGAGCAGTTCTTC.

This clone showed up just once. V gene TRBV6-6 combines with J gene TRBJ2-2; possibly TRBD2 for D (6 bases). The CDR3 sequence is 16 residues long. Trimming took 0 bases from V and 6 from J, leaving 14 bases between them. CDR1 and CDR2 from the germline V gene are MNHNY and SVGAGI (reference sequence). The CDR3 DNA sequence: TGTGCCAGCAGTTACTCGGGGGGACTCCGACCCGGGGAGCTGTTTTTT. Translated: CASSYSGGLRPGELFF.

The chain couples TRBV14 to TRBJ2-1; 9 bases are a match to TRBD2. V lost 4 bases and J lost 8; bases outside the gene matches: 18. Germline assignment: CDR1 SGHDN and CDR2 FVKESK. CDR3 length: 18 amino acids. The CDR3 DNA sequence: TGTGCCAGCAGCCGAGGTTTGCGGCGGGAGGGCCTTAAGGATGAGCAGTTCTTC. It specifies CASSRGLRREGLKDEQFF.

The rearrangement joins TRBV15 to TRBJ2-1, with 11 bases lining up with TRBD1. V shed 8 bases, J shed 8 bases, and the junction held 8 bases outside the gene matches. The CDR3 length is 14 residues. Germline CDR1 is LNHNV and CDR2 is YYDKDF (reference sequence). The CDR3 coding sequence is TGTGCCACCGCACGGACAGGGGGCTCTGATGAGCAGTTCTTC. This sequence encodes CATARTGGSDEQFF.

This clone appeared once. The chain carries TRBV5-6 and TRBJ2-2, with TRBD2 identical over 10 bases. Germline values: CDR1 SGHDT, CDR2 YYEEEE. The V segment lost 4 bases and the J segment 7 bases; nucleotides outside the gene matches: 7. The CDR3 is 15 amino acids. CDR3: CASSISGRFVGELFF. CDR3 nucleotide sequence: TGTGCCAGCAGCATTAGCGGGAGGTTTGTCGGGGAGCTGTTTTTT.

The chain recombines TRBV19 with TRBJ2-4; 7 bases map to TRBD1. After removal of 5 bases from V and 5 bases from J, the junction contained 9 bases not matched to a gene. This CDR3 contains 15 residues. Germline values: CDR1 LNHDA, CDR2 SQIVND (reference sequence). Written as DNA, the CDR3 is TGTGCCAGTAGTGGCAGACAGGGTGCGCAAAACATTCAGTACTTC. Amino acids: CASSGRQGAQNIQYF.

The chain joins TRBV25-1 to TRBJ2-1, with 11 bases lining up with TRBD2. The V gene end was trimmed by 6 bases and the J gene end by 6 bases; junction bases not matched to a gene: 7. The germline V gene has CDR1 MGHDK and CDR2 SYGVNS. The CDR3 consists of 15 residues. The CDR3 spells CASSLTSGASNEQFF. The CDR3 region has the DNA TGTGCCAGCAGCTTGACTAGCGGGGCCTCCAATGAGCAGTTCTTC. Looking up the rest from reference TRBV25-1 and TRBJ2-1 gives the full variable domain: EADIYQTPRYLVIGTGKKITLECSQTMGHDKMYWYQQDPGMELHLIHYSYGVNSTEKGDLSSESTVSRIRTEHFPLTLESARPSHTSQYLCASSLTSGASNEQFFGPGTRLTVL.

The gene calls are TRBV18 and TRBJ2-5, with a tentative D call TRBD1 (6 bases). Trimming removed 6 bases from V and 2 bases from J, with 19 bases in between. Germline loops: CDR1 KGHSH, CDR2 LQKENI. The length of the CDR3 is 16 residues. In nucleotides, the CDR3 is TGTGCCAGCTCGCCTCTTGGACAGAAAGGGCAAGAGACCCAGTACTTC. Translating gives CASSPLGQKGQETQYF.

This clone was seen only once. The chain has TRBV7-2 and TRBJ2-2; 14 bases map to TRBD2. The germline V gene has CDR1 SGHTA and CDR2 FQGNSA. CDR3 length: 15 amino acids. J gave up 8 bases and V 5 bases, and 4 bases lay outside the gene matches. The CDR3 sequence: CASSEGLAGAGELFF. In DNA form, the CDR3 reads TGTGCCAGCAGCGAGGGACTAGCGGGAGCGGGGGAGCTGTTTTTT.